The source of this T cell receptor (beta chain) is a study of siplizumab effects on memory and regulatory T cells. Study outcomes and limitations: Proliferating siplizumab-culture Tregs lacked confirmation of suppressive function. Memory cells seemed less diverse than naive T cells, which also seemed major contributors to the alloresponse.

The CDR3 has 16 amino acids. The germline V gene has CDR1 MNHNY and CDR2 SVGAGI (reference sequence). V lost 5 bases, J lost 2 bases, and 9 bases stayed unmatched. Sequencing was performed with immunoSEQ multiplex PCR; in TCRdb, only in-frame clones are kept and a portion is missing. The sample records around 100,000 clones, 94% being singletons. Of note for this clone: Its antigen is unknown.

The source is a human donor in good health. The sequenced sample consisted of non-Treg CD4+ T cells sorted from blood. The rearrangement links TRBV6-6 to TRBJ1-5, with 7 bases lining up with TRBD1. The CDR3 DNA sequence: TGTGCCAGCAGTAAGCCAGGGGGTGAGGGCAATCAGCCCCAGCATTTT. Its translation is CASSKPGGEGNQPQHF.